This note documents a single T cell receptor (beta chain) sequence. Its cognate antigen is unknown. V shed 6 bases, J shed 2 bases, and the junction held 8 bases outside the gene matches. The length of the CDR3 is 14 residues. Germline V gene lookup returns CDR1 SGHRS and CDR2 YFSETQ. Construction of TCR beta libraries relied on iRepertoire HTBI primers and on Arm-PCR targeting CDR3 regions. TCRdb reprocessed the multiplex PCR reads with MiXCR, giving one entry per CDR3 protein. The data hold fewer than 450,000 distinct CDR3 sequences, with around 20% observed a single time. This sample was included in a study of regulatory T cells in long-lasting Graves disease. Study information: The study counted Graves' disease as persistent given over 5 years of antithyroid drugs and positive TSH receptor antibodies. Overall study results and limits: Small numbers of samples may have cut accuracy.

Regarding time point: persistent/refractory GD, antithyroid drugs over 5 years with positive TRAb. Extracted PBMC RNA gave rise to the TCR library. The input for sequencing was peripheral blood mononuclear cells (PBMCs), taken when the disease was refractory, from a patient treated with antithyroid drugs. The chain is built from TRBV5-1 and TRBJ2-7; 7 bases map to TRBD2. The sequence was collected from a female donor with Graves disease. The CDR3, as DNA: TGCGCCAGCAACATGGGGGGGTTCGCCTACGAGCAGTACTTC. Its translation: CASNMGGFAYEQYF.